The table lists the clone carrying this T cell receptor beta chain with many counts. The sample is drawn from a study of neurological immune-mediated disorders. From the 5' RACE reads, TCRdb called clonotypes with MiXCR, one entry per CDR3 protein. The data contain some 76,000 distinct CDR3 sequences, approximately 3.3% of them singletons. Material: PBMCs. The sequence derives from a woman in her 50s with multiple sclerosis.

The DNA for the CDR3 is TGTGCCAGCAGCCAGGGACAGTGGGAGACCCAGTACTTC. It encodes CASSQGQWETQYF. The chain uses TRBV14 and TRBJ2-5; the match to TRBD1 covers 7 bases. CDR3 length: 13 residues. Trimming took 3 bases from V and 5 from J; bases not matched to a gene: 3. Germline CDR1 and CDR2: SGHDN and FVKESK. Variable domain in full (rest from reference TRBV14 and TRBJ2-5): EAGVTQFPSHSVIEKGQTVTLRCDPISGHDNLYWYRRVMGKEIKFLLHFVKESKQDESGMPNNRFLAERTGGTYSTLKVQPAELEDSGVYFCASSQGQWETQYFGPGTRLLVL.